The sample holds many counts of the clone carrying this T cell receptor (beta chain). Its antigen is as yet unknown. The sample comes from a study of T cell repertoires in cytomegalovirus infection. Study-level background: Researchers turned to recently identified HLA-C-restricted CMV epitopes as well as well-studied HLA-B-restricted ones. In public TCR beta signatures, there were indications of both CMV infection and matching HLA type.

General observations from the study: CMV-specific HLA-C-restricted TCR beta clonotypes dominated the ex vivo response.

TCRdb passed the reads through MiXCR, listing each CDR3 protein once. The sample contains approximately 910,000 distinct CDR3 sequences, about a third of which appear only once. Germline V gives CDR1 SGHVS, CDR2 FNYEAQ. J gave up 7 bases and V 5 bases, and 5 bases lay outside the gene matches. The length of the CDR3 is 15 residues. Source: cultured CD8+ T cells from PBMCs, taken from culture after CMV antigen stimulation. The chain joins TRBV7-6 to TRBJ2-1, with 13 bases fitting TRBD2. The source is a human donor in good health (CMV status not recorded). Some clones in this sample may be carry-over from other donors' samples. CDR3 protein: CASSVLAGGRNEQFF. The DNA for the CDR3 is TGTGCCAGCAGCGTACTAGCGGGGGGGCGAAATGAGCAGTTCTTC.